These 4 T cell receptor beta chains originate from one sample sequenced in a study of T cells in Graves' hyperthyroidism and ophthalmopathy. Authors of the study amplified TCR beta CDR3 regions from RNA transcripts. HTBI primers were employed in a first-round RT-PCR of the TCR CDR3. TCRdb itself ran the multiplex PCR reads through MiXCR, one entry per CDR3 protein. This sample has roughly 720,000 distinct CDR3 sequences; approximately 15% occur once, and the top ten carry less than 20%. Sequencing was performed on blood. The receptors come from a man aged 45-65 years with Graves' hyperthyroidism.

This clonotype came up many times. This chain joins TRBV28 and TRBJ1-1; the match to TRBD1 covers 9 bases. The CDR3 contains 12 residues. With 2 bases clipped from V and 11 bases from J, the junction kept 3 bases outside the gene matches. In germline, CDR1 is MDHEN, CDR2 SYDVKM. The CDR3 nucleotides read TGTGCCAGCAGTTTACAACAGGGGGCGGCTTTCTTT. Its protein is CASSLQQGAAFF.

This clonotype was observed many times. The J gene is TRBJ2-7, the V gene TRBV3-1; 8 bases fit TRBD1. The germline V gene encodes CDR1 LGHDT and CDR2 YNNKEL (reference sequence). Trimming cost V 5 bases and J 3 bases; bases outside gene matches: 6. This CDR3 is built from 14 residues. DNA for the CDR3: TGTGCCAGCAGCATGCCGGGACAGGACTACGAGCAGTACTTC. Amino acid sequence: CASSMPGQDYEQYF.

In this sample, this clonotype turned up many times. CDR3 sequence reads: CASSLAGPEQYF. CDR3 in DNA: TGTGCCAGCAGCTTAGCAGGCCCCGAACAGTACTTC. This chain links TRBV5-6 with TRBJ2-7; D unresolved. CDR3 length: 12 amino acids. Trimming pared 2 bases from V and 10 bases from J, leaving 13 bases between. Per the germline V gene, CDR1 is SGHDT and CDR2 is YYEEEE.

This clonotype has a count of ten or more. V and J are TRBV3-1 and TRBJ1-5, with no clear D. Germline V gene sequence: CDR1 LGHDT, CDR2 YNNKEL (reference sequence). The germline V and J ends were trimmed by 4 bases and 3 bases, with 13 bases remaining between them. The CDR3 runs to 15 residues. DNA for the CDR3: TGTGCCAGCAGCCGGTCGGAGGGATACAATCAGCCCCAGCATTTT. Translating gives CASSRSEGYNQPQHF. Full variable domain (rest looked up from reference TRBV3-1 and TRBJ1-5): DTAVSQTPKYLVTQMGNDKSIKCEQNLGHDTMYWYKQDSKKFLKIMFSYNNKELIINETVPNRFSPKSPDKAHLNLHINSLELGDSAVYFCASSRSEGYNQPQHFGDGTRLSIL.